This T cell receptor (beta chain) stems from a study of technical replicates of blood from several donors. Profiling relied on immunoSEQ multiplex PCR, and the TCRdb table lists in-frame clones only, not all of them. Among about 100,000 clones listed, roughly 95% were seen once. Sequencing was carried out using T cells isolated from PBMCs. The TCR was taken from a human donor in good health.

CDR3 residues: CASSEKRSREQYF. The CDR3 bases are TGCGCCAGCAGTGAAAAGCGATCCCGGGAGCAGTACTTC. The chain carries TRBV10-1 and TRBJ2-7, with D unclear. Between the trimmed V and J ends, which lost 3 bases and 7 bases, there was a span of 13 bases. This CDR3 has 13 residues. CDR1 is WNHNN and CDR2 is SYGVQD in the germline V gene (reference sequence).